This TCR beta chain was captured in a study of T cell changes during pregnancy in multiple sclerosis. Sequenced by immunoSEQ multiplex PCR; TCRdb stores in-frame clones only, minus some. Here the sample spans roughly 58,000 clones, around 92% being singletons. This clone has a single count. V lost 2 bases and J lost 4, with 21 bases in between. The CDR3 runs 17 residues. The chain recombines TRBV5-7 with TRBJ1-2; D gene uncertain. TRBV5-7 is treated as an ORF (open reading frame) with a function not yet certain. The sample was CD4+ T cells from peripheral blood mononuclear cells, taken after pregnancy. This sequence was found in a female donor in good health, enrolled as a control in a pregnancy study. CDR3: CASSFREAEGGVYGYTF. The CDR3 nucleotides read TGTGCCAGCAGCTTCCGGGAGGCGGAGGGAGGAGTCTATGGCTACACCTTC.